This record covers a single T cell receptor (beta chain). The antigen remains undetermined. These data originate in a study of cytomegalovirus exposure and HLA in healthy donors. This PCR relied on a set of 60 Vbeta primers and 13 Jbeta primers. The repertoire was sequenced with immunoSEQ multiplex PCR; TCRdb's copy has only in-frame clones and lacks some. This sample's table reports about 160,000 clones. Points from the study as a whole: A previous analysis found most TCR beta V segments productive roughly 87% or roughly 30% of the time. Some V segments, including TRBV6-2 and TRBV6-3, were excluded as indistinguishable.

CDR3 size: 15 residues. In germline, CDR1 is SGHNT, CDR2 YYREEE (reference sequence). V lost 1 base, J lost 1 base, and 8 bases lay in between. Source material: PBMCs. The J gene is TRBJ2-2, the V gene TRBV5-4; D is unresolved. This TCR derives from a woman in her sixties in good health and CMV-seronegative. CDR3 DNA: TGTGCCAGCAGCTTGAAACTCTTGAACACCGGGGAGCTGTTTTTT. Residues: CASSLKLLNTGELFF.